This passage covers 15 T cell receptor beta chains from one sample sequenced in a study of regulatory T cells in long-lasting Graves disease. Time point denoted: persistent/refractory GD, antithyroid drugs over 5 years with positive TRAb. Researchers made the TCR library from RNA that was extracted from PBMCs. Construction of the TCR beta libraries employed iRepertoire HTBI primers in conjunction with Arm-PCR of CDR3 regions. TCRdb called the multiplex PCR reads again in MiXCR, with one record for every CDR3 protein. Among 400,000 or so distinct CDR3 sequences, about a quarter were seen once, and the ten largest hold about a quarter. The sequencing used peripheral blood mononuclear cells (PBMCs), collected when the disease was refractory, from a patient treated with antithyroid drugs. Source of these receptors: a female donor with Graves disease.

This clonotype occurred a few times. This chain uses TRBV7-2 with TRBJ2-5; a weak D match, TRBD2 (7 bases). The CDR3 has 16 residues. The germline V gene encodes CDR1 SGHTA and CDR2 FQGNSA. V dropped 7 bases and J dropped 1 base, with 19 bases sitting between them. The CDR3 reads CASTLNGGLIQETQYF. CDR3 coding DNA: TGTGCCAGCACCCTAAACGGGGGGCTGATCCAAGAGACCCAGTACTTC.

The rearrangement links TRBV12-3 or TRBV12-4 to TRBJ2-1, with D tentatively TRBD1 (6 bases). Trimming cost V 2 bases and J 8 bases, with 7 bases left between them. This CDR3 is built from 12 residues. The CDR3 reads CASSLQGHEQFF. The CDR3 nucleotides read TGTGCCAGCAGTTTACAGGGGCATGAGCAGTTCTTC.

Note on this clonotype: At one end, the junction sequence differs from germline, possibly due to a read error. CDR3 region: CTSSSQTNTYEQYF. The CDR3 DNA reads TGTACCAGCAGTTCTCAGACTAATACCTACGAGCAGTACTTC. J is TRBJ2-7 and V is TRBV28, with a possible D match to TRBD2 (5 bases). Per the germline V gene, CDR1 is MDHEN and CDR2 is SYDVKM. CDR3 size: 14 residues.

This clonotype was recorded many times. The chain employs TRBV2 and TRBJ2-3; the D is unclear. The CDR3 sequence is 12 residues long. Trimming left V 5 bases short and J 4 bases short, with 7 bases between. The germline V gene encodes CDR1 SNHLY and CDR2 FYNNEI. The CDR3 here is CASSLIPDTQYF. CDR3 nucleotides: TGTGCCAGCAGTCTTATACCAGATACGCAGTATTTT.

This clonotype was detected a few times. The chain employs TRBV24-1 and TRBJ2-2, with a possible D match to TRBD1 (5 bases). The length of the CDR3 is 16 residues. Germline assignment: CDR1 KGHDR and CDR2 SFDVKD. V lost 5 bases and J lost 1, with 13 bases in between. CDR3 coding DNA: TGTGCCACCAGTGCTCGACAGTTGGGGAACACCGGGGAGCTGTTTTTT. It is translated as CATSARQLGNTGELFF.

This chain uses TRBV6-5 with TRBJ1-5; possibly TRBD1 for D (6 bases). CDR1 MNHEY and CDR2 SVGAGI come from the germline V gene. The CDR3 runs 16 residues. V was shortened by 0 bases and J by 4 bases, with 13 bases between the two germline ends. Here the CDR3 reads CASSYSYRAGNQPQHF. CDR3 in DNA: TGTGCCAGCAGTTACTCCTACAGGGCTGGGAATCAGCCCCAGCATTTT.

This clonotype was detected a few times. The gene calls are TRBV15 and TRBJ2-1; possibly TRBD2 for D (5 bases). With 0 bases removed from V and 9 bases from J, the gap between germline ends came to 9 bases. Germline V CDR1 and CDR2: LNHNV, YYDKDF (reference sequence). CDR3 size: 13 residues. DNA of the CDR3: TGTGCCACCAGCAGAGATGAGGGTGGTGAGCAGTTCTTC. Translating gives CATSRDEGGEQFF.

The chain uses TRBV4-3 and TRBJ2-2; D unresolved. Germline V gene data show CDR1 as LGHNA and CDR2 as YSLEER. The CDR3 has 15 amino acids. The V end lost 8 bases, the J end lost 5 bases, and 18 bases lay between the germline ends. As DNA, the CDR3 is TGCGCCAGCGGGCAAGGCAGGTGTGTGACCGGGGAGCTGTTTTTT. This gives the protein CASGQGRCVTGELFF.

This clonotype was observed a few times. This chain links TRBV5-1 with TRBJ2-7, with 13 bases fitting TRBD2. Per germline, CDR1 SGHRS and CDR2 YFSETQ. The CDR3 loop spans 15 amino acids. Trimming took 3 bases from V and 5 from J; bases not matched to a gene: 5. CDR3 coding DNA: TGCGCCAGCAGCTGGGGGACTAGCGGGAACAACGAGCAGTACTTC. Translated, it gives CASSWGTSGNNEQYF.

The V call is TRBV7-9, the J call TRBJ2-2; 10 positions match TRBD1. Trimming took 7 bases from V and 3 from J; bases not matched to a gene: 2. The CDR3 loop spans 14 amino acids. CDR1 SEHNR and CDR2 FQNEAQ come from the germline V gene (reference sequence). DNA for the CDR3: TGTGCCAGCACAGGACAGGGGGACACCGGGGAGCTGTTTTTT. It yields the protein CASTGQGDTGELFF.

The genes are TRBV20-1 and TRBJ2-7, with D possibly TRBD1 on 6 matching bases. CDR1 is DFQATT, CDR2 SNEGSKA, per germline (reference sequence). V lost 1 base and J lost 4, with 11 bases in between. This CDR3 contains 13 residues. The CDR3 nucleotides read TGCAGTGCTAGAGCCATCAGGGGATACGAGCAGTACTTC. Translated: CSARAIRGYEQYF.

This clonotype came up a few times. The V and J genes are TRBV5-1 and TRBJ1-1; tentatively, D is TRBD1 (5 bases). V was clipped by 1 base and J by 5 bases, with 21 bases between them. This CDR3 comprises 17 residues. Germline V gene sequence: CDR1 SGHRS, CDR2 YFSETQ. This CDR3 is CASSLSQGHPRQTEAFF. As DNA, the CDR3 is TGCGCCAGCAGCTTGAGCCAAGGACACCCGAGACAGACTGAAGCTTTCTTT.

This chain's CDR3 is CASSLLGGAYNSPLHF. DNA of the CDR3: TGTGCCAGCAGTTTATTAGGAGGAGCCTATAATTCACCCCTCCACTTT. The chain has TRBV27 and TRBJ1-6; D unresolved. Germline CDR1 MNHEY, CDR2 SMNVEV (reference sequence). The CDR3 sequence is 16 residues long. Trimming stripped 1 base from V and 2 bases from J, with 9 bases between.

The J gene is TRBJ2-2, the V gene TRBV5-1, with D hard to call. Germline lookup yields CDR1 SGHRS and CDR2 YFSETQ. Trimming pared 3 bases from V and 6 bases from J, leaving 9 bases between. There are 13 residues in the CDR3. The CDR3 loop reads CASSSAASGELFF. In DNA form, the CDR3 reads TGCGCCAGCAGCTCGGCCGCCTCCGGGGAGCTGTTTTTT.

The table lists this clonotype with a few counts. One end of the junction fails to match germline, which may point to a read error. The gene calls are TRBV7-7 and TRBJ1-4, with D unclear. Germline values: CDR1 SSHAT, CDR2 FNYEAQ (reference sequence). The CDR3 contains 15 residues. The CDR3 region has the DNA TGTGCTAGCAGTTCAGCCGGCGGAGCTAATGAAAAACTGTTTTTT. It encodes CASSSAGGANEKLFF. The full variable domain, completed using reference TRBV7-7 and TRBJ1-4, is GAGVSQSPRYKVTKRGQDVTLRCDPISSHATLYWYQQALGQGPEFLTYFNYEAQPDKSGLPSDRFSAERPEGSISTLTIQRTEQRDSAMYRCASSSAGGANEKLFFGSGTQLSVL.